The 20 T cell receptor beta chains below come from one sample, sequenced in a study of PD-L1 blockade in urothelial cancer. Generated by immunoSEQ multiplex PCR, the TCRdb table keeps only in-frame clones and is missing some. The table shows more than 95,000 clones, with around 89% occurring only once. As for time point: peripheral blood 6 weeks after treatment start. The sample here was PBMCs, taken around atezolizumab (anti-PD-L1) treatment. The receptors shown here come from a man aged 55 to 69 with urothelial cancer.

The CDR3 region is CASGLGRQGLGNSPLHF. CDR3 nucleotide sequence: TGTGCTAGTGGTTTGGGTAGACAGGGCTTAGGGAATTCACCCCTCCACTTT. V is TRBV12-5 and J is TRBJ1-6; TRBD1 agrees at 7 bases. The CDR3 covers 17 residues. V was pared by 1 base and J by 7 bases, with 10 bases of the junction left unmatched. In germline, CDR1 is LGHNT, CDR2 FRNRAP.

CDR3 in amino acids: CASGPPPGGRYTQYF. The CDR3 DNA sequence: TGTGCTAGTGGTCCCCCCCCGGGGGGCAGGTATACGCAGTATTTT. The chain has TRBV12-5 and TRBJ2-3; D may be TRBD2 (7 bases). The CDR3 covers 15 residues. Germline CDR1 and CDR2: LGHNT and FRNRAP. V dropped 5 bases and J dropped 7 bases, with 19 bases sitting between them. The full variable domain, in which reference TRBV12-5 and TRBJ2-3 provide the parts outside the CDR3, is DARVTQTPRHKVTEMGQEVTMRCQPILGHNTVFWYRQTMMQGLELLAYFRNRAPLDDSGMPKDRFSAEMPDATLATLKIQPSEPRDSAVYFCASGPPPGGRYTQYFGPGTRLTVL.

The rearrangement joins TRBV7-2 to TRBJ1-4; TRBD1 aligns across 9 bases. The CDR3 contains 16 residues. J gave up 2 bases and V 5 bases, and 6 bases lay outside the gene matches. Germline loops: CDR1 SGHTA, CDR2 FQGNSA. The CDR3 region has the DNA TGTGCCAGCAGCGCCGACAGGGGGGGGACTAATGAAAAACTGTTTTTT. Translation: CASSADRGGTNEKLFF.

The CDR3 sequence is CSVETRLAGSSDTQYF. Written as DNA, the CDR3 is TGCAGCGTTGAAACTAGACTAGCGGGGTCTTCAGATACGCAGTATTTT. This chain joins TRBV29-1 and TRBJ2-3; 11 positions agree with TRBD2. J lost 4 bases, V lost 2 bases, and 8 bases had no gene match. This CDR3 contains 16 residues. CDR1 is SQVTM and CDR2 is ANQGSEA in the germline V gene.

CDR3 residues: CASSSREGVGAFF. The CDR3 nucleotides read TGTGCCAGCAGCTCCCGTGAGGGGGTGGGAGCTTTCTTT. The genes are TRBV7-2 and TRBJ1-1; perhaps TRBD1 as D (6 bases). The length of the CDR3 is 13 residues. Trimming removed 4 bases from V and 10 bases from J, with 16 bases in between. CDR1 SGHTA and CDR2 FQGNSA come from the germline V gene.

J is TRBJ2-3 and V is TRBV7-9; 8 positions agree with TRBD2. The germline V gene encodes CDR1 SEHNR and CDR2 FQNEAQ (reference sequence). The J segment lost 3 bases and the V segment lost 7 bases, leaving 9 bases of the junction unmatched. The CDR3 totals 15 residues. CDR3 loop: CASIVSGGGTDTQYF. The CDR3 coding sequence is TGTGCCAGCATCGTAAGCGGGGGCGGTACAGATACGCAGTATTTT.

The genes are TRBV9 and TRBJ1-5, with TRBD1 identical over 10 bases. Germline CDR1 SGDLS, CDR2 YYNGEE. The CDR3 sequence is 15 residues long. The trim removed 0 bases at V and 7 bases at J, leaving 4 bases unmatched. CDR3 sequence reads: CASSVGQGAGQPQHF. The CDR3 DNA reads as TGTGCCAGCAGCGTAGGACAGGGGGCTGGGCAGCCCCAGCATTTT.

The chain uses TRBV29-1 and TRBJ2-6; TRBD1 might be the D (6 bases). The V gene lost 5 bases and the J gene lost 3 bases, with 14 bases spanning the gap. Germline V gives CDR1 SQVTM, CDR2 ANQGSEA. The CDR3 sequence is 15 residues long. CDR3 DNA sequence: TGCAGCGTTACAGGGATCTCAGGTGGGGCCAACGTCCTGACTTTC. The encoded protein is CSVTGISGGANVLTF. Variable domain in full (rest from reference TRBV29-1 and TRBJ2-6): SAVISQKPSRDICQRGTSLTIQCQVDSQVTMMFWYRQQPGQSLTLIATANQGSEATYESGFVIDKFPISRPNLTFSTLTVSNMSPEDSSIYLCSVTGISGGANVLTFGAGSRLTVL.

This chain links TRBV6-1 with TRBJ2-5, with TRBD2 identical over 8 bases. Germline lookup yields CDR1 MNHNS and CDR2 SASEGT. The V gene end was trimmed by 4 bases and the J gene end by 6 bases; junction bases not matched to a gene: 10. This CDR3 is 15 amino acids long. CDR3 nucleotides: TGTGCCAGCAGTGCCGGCGGGGGGCAGTTGAAGACCCAGTACTTC. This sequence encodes CASSAGGGQLKTQYF.

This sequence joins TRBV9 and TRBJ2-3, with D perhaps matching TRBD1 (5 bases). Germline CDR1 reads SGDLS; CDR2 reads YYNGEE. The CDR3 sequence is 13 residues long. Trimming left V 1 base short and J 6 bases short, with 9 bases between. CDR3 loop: CASSVRGVDTQYF. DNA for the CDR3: TGTGCCAGCAGCGTAAGGGGTGTGGATACGCAGTATTTT.

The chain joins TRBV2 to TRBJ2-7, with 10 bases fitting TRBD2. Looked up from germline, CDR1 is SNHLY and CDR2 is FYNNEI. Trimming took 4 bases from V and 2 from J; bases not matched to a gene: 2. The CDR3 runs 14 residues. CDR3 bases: TGTGCCAGCAGTGGGCTAGCGGGAGCCTACGAGCAGTACTTC. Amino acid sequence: CASSGLAGAYEQYF.

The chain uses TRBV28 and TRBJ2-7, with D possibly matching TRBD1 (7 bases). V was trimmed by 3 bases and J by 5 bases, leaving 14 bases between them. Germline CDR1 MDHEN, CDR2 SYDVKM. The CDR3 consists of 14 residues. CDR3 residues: CASSFRGRGDEQYF. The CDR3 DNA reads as TGTGCCAGCAGTTTCAGGGGCAGGGGGGACGAGCAGTACTTC.

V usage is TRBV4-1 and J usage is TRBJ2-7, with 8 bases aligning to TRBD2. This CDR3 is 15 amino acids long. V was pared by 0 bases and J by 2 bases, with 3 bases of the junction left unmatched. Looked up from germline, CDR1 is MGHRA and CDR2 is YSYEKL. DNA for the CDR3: TGCGCCAGCAGCCAAGATCCCGGGGGGGCCTACGAGCAGTACTTC. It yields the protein CASSQDPGGAYEQYF.

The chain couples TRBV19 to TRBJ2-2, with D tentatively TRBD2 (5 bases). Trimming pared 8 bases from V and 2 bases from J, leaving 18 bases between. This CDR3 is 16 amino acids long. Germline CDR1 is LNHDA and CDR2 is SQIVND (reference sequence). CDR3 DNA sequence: TGTGCCAGTCATAACCTACGGGGTGCTAACACCGGGGAGCTGTTTTTT. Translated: CASHNLRGANTGELFF.

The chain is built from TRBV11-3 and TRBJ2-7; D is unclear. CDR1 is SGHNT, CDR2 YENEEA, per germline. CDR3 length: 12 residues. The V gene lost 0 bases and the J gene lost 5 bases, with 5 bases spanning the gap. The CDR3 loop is CASSLDFDEQYF. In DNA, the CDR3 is TGTGCCAGCAGCTTAGATTTCGACGAGCAGTACTTC. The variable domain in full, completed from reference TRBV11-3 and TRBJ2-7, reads EAGVVQSPRYKIIEKKQPVAFWCNPISGHNTLYWYLQNLGQGPELLIRYENEEAVDDSQLPKDRFSAERLKGVDSTLKIQPAELGDSAVYLCASSLDFDEQYFGPGTRLTVT.

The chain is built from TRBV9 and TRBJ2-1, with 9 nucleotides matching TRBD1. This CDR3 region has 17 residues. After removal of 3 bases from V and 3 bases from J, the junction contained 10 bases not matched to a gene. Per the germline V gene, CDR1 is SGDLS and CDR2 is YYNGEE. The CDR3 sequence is CASSDPAGTGIYNEQFF. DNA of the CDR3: TGTGCCAGCAGCGACCCTGCCGGGACAGGGATCTACAATGAGCAGTTCTTC.

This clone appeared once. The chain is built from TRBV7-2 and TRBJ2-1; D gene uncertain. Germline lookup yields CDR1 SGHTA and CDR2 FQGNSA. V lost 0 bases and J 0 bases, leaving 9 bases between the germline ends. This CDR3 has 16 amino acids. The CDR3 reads CASSLAGLDSYNEQFF. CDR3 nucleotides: TGTGCCAGCAGCTTAGCTGGTCTAGACTCCTACAATGAGCAGTTCTTC.

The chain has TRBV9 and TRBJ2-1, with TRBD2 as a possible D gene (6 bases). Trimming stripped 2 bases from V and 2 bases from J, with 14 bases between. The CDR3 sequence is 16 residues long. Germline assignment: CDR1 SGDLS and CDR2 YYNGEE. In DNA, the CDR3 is TGTGCCAGCAGCGTGAGGGCGGGGATGCCCTACAATGAGCAGTTCTTC. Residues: CASSVRAGMPYNEQFF.

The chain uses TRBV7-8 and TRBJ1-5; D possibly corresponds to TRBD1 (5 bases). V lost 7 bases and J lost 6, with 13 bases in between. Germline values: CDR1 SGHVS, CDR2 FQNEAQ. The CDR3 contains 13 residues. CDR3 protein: CASMREGSQPQHF. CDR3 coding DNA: TGTGCCAGCATGAGGGAGGGGAGTCAGCCCCAGCATTTT.

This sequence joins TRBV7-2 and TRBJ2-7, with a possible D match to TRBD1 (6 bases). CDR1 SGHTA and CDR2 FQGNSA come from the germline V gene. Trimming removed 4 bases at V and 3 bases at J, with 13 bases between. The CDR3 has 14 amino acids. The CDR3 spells CASSSSTGVYEQYF. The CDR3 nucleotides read TGTGCCAGCAGCTCTTCGACAGGAGTCTACGAGCAGTACTTC.